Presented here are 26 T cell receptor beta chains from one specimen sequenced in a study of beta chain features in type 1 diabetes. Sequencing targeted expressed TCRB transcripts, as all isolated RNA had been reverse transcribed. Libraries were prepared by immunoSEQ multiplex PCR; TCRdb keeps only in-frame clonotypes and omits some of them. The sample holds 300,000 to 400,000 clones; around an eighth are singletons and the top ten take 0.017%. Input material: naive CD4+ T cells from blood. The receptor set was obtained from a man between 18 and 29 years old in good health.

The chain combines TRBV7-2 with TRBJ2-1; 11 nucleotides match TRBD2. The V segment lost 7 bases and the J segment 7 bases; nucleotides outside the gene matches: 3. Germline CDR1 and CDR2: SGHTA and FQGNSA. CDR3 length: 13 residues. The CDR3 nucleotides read TGTGCCAGCACCCGACTAGCGGGGAATGAGCAGTTCTTC. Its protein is CASTRLAGNEQFF.

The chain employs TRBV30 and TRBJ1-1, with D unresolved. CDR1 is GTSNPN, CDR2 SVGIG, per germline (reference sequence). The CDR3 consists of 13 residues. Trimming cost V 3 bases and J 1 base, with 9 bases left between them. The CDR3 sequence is CAWRGDGNTEAFF. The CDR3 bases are TGTGCCTGGAGAGGAGACGGGAACACTGAAGCTTTCTTT.

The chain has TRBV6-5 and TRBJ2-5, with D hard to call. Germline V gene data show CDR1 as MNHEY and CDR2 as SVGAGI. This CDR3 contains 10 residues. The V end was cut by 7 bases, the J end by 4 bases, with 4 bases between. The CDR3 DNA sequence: TGTGCCAGCATGCGAGAGACCCAGTACTTC. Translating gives CASMRETQYF.

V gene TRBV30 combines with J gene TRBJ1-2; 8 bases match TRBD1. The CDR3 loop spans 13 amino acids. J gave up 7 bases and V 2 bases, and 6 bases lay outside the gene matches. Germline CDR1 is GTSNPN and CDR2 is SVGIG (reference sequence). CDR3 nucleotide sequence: TGTGCCTGGAGTCTGGACAGGGAAGGTGGCTACACCTTC. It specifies CAWSLDREGGYTF.

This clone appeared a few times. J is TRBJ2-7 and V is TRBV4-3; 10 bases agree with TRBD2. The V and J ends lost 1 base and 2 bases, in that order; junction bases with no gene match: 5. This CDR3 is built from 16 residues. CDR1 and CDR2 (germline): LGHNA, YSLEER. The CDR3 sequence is CASSQGSGRGPYEQYF. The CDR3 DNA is TGCGCCAGCAGCCAAGGGAGCGGGAGGGGCCCCTACGAGCAGTACTTC.

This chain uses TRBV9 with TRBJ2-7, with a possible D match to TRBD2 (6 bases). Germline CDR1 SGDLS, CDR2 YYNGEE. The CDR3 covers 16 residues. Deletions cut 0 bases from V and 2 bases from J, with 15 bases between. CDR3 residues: CASSVGLSGLAYEQYF. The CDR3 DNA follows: TGTGCCAGCAGCGTAGGGCTAAGCGGGTTAGCCTACGAGCAGTACTTC.

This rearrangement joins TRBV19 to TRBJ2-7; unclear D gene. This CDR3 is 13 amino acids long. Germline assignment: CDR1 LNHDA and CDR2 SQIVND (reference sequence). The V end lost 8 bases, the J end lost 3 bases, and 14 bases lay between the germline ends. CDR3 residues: CASQADEDYEQYF. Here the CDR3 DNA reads TGTGCCAGTCAGGCCGACGAAGACTACGAGCAGTACTTC.

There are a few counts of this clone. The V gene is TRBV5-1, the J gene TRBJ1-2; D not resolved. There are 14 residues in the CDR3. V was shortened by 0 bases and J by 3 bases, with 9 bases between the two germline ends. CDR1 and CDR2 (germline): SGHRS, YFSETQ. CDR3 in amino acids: CASSLVQVDYGYTF. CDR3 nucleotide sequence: TGCGCCAGCAGCTTGGTGCAGGTGGACTATGGCTACACCTTC. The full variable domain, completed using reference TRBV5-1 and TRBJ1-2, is KAGVTQTPRYLIKTRGQQVTLSCSPISGHRSVSWYQQTPGQGLQFLFEYFSETQRNKGNFPGRFSGRQFSNSRSEMNVSTLELGDSALYLCASSLVQVDYGYTFGSGTRLTVV.

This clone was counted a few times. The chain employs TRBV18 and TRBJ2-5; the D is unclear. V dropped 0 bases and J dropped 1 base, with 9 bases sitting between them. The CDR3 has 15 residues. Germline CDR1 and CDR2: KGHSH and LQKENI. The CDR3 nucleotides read TGTGCCAGCTCACCACCCGGTACTCCCCAAGAGACCCAGTACTTC. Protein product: CASSPPGTPQETQYF. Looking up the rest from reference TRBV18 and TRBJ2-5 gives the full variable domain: NAGVMQNPRHLVRRRGQEARLRCSPMKGHSHVYWYRQLPEEGLKFMVYLQKENIIDESGMPKERFSAEFPKEGPSILRIQQVVRGDSAAYFCASSPPGTPQETQYFGPGTRLLVL.

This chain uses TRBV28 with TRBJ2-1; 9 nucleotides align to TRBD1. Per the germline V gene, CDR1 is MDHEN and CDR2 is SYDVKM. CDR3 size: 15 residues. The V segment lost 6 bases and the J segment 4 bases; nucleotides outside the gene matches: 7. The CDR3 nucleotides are TGTGCCAGCAGGCCGGGACAGGGCCCTTACAATGAGCAGTTCTTC. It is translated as CASRPGQGPYNEQFF.

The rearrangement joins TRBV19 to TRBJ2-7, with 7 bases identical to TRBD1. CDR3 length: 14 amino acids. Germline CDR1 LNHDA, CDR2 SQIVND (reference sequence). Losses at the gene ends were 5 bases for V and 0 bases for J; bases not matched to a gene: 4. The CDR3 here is CASSPGQSSYEQYF. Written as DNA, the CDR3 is TGTGCCAGTAGTCCGGGACAGTCCTCCTACGAGCAGTACTTC. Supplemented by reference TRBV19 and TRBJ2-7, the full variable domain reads DGGITQSPKYLFRKEGQNVTLSCEQNLNHDAMYWYRQDPGQGLRLIYYSQIVNDFQKGDIAEGYSVSREKKESFPLTVTSAQKNPTAFYLCASSPGQSSYEQYFGPGTRLTVT.

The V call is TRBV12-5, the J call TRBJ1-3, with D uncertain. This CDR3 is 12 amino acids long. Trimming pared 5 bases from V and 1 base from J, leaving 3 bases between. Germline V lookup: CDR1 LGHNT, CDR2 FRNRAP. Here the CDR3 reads CASGLSGNTIYF. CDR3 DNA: TGTGCTAGTGGTCTGTCTGGAAACACCATATATTTT.

The CDR3 loop reads CASSLQGGYTF. In DNA, the CDR3 is TGTGCCAGCAGCTTACAGGGGGGCTACACCTTC. The chain carries TRBV11-3 and TRBJ1-2; perhaps TRBD1 as D (6 bases). The CDR3 loop spans 11 amino acids. The V and J ends lost 2 bases and 8 bases respectively, with 6 bases between them. From germline, CDR1 is SGHNT and CDR2 YENEEA.

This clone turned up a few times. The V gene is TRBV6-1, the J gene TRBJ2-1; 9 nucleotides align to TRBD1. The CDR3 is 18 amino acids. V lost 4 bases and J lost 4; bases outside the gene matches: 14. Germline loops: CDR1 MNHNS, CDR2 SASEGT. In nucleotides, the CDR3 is TGTGCCAGCAGTGGCCGGGACAGGGCCCCCCGTGTGTACAATGAGCAGTTCTTC. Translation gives CASSGRDRAPRVYNEQFF.

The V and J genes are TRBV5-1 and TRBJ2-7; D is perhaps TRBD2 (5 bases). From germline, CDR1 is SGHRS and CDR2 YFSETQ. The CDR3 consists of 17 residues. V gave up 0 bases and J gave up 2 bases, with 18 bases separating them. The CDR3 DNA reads TGCGCCAGCAGCTTGGCCACGGCATCCCACGGGACCTACGAGCAGTACTTC. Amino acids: CASSLATASHGTYEQYF.

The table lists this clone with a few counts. The chain's CDR3 is CASSQDPRDMAEQYF. DNA for the CDR3: TGTGCCAGCAGCCAAGATCCAAGGGACATGGCCGAGCAGTACTTC. V is TRBV4-2 and J is TRBJ2-7; perhaps TRBD1 as D (6 bases). The CDR3 has 15 residues. Trimming pared 0 bases from V and 6 bases from J, leaving 15 bases between. Germline lookup yields CDR1 LGHNA and CDR2 YNFKEQ.

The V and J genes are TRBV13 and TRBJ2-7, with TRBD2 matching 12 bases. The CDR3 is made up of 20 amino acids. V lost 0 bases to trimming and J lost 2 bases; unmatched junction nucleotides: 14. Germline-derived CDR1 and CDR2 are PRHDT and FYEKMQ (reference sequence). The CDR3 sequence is CASSLGTPTSGSGVTYEQYF. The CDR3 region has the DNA TGTGCCAGCAGCTTAGGGACTCCGACTAGCGGGAGTGGGGTCACCTACGAGCAGTACTTC.

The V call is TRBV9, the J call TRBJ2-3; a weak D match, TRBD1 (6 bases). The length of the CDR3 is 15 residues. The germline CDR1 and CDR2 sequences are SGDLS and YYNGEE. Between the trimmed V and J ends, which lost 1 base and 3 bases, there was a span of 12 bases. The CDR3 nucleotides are TGTGCCAGCAGCGTATCTGGGGGCGGGACAGATACGCAGTATTTT. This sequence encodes CASSVSGGGTDTQYF.

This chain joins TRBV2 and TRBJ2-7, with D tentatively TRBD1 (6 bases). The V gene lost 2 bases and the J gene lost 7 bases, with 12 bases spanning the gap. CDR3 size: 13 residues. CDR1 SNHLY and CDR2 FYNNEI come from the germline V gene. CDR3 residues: CASSEQDRGEQYF. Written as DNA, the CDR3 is TGTGCCAGCAGTGAACAGGACAGAGGGGAGCAGTACTTC. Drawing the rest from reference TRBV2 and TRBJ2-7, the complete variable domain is EPEVTQTPSHQVTQMGQEVILRCVPISNHLYFYWYRQILGQKVEFLVSFYNNEISEKSEIFDDQFSVERPDGSNFTLKIRSTKLEDSAMYFCASSEQDRGEQYFGPGTRLTVT.

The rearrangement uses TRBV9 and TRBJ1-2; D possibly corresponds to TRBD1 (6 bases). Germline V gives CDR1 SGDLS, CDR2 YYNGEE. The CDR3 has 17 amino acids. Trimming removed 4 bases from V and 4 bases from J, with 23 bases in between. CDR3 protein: CASSPRPGGGIAYGYTF. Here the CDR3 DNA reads TGTGCCAGCAGCCCAAGGCCGGGGGGCGGCATTGCCTATGGCTACACCTTC. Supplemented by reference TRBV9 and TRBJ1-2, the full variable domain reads DSGVTQTPKHLITATGQRVTLRCSPRSGDLSVYWYQQSLDQGLQFLIQYYNGEERAKGNILERFSAQQFPDLHSELNLSSLELGDSALYFCASSPRPGGGIAYGYTFGSGTRLTVV.

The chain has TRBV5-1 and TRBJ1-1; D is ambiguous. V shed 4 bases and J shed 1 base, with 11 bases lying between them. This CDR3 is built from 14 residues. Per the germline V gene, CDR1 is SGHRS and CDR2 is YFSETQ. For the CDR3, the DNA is TGCGCCAGCAGCCCCCGGGGAGAGAACACTGAAGCTTTCTTT. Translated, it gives CASSPRGENTEAFF.

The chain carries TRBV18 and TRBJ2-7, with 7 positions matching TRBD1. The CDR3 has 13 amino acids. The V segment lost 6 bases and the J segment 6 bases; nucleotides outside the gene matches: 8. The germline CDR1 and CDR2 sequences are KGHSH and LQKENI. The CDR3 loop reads CASSRAGGREQYF. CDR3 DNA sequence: TGTGCCAGCTCGAGAGCAGGGGGTCGCGAGCAGTACTTC.

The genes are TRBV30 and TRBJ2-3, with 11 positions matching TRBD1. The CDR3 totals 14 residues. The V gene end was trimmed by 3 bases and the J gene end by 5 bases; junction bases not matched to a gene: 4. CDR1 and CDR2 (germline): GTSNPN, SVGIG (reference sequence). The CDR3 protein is CAWSEGTGGDTQYF. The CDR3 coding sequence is TGTGCCTGGAGCGAGGGGACAGGGGGAGATACGCAGTATTTT. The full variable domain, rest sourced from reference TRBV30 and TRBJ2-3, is SQTIHQWPATLVQPVGSPLSLECTVEGTSNPNLYWYRQAAGRGLQLLFYSVGIGQISSEVPQNLSASRPQDRQFILSSKKLLLSDSGFYLCAWSEGTGGDTQYFGPGTRLTVL.

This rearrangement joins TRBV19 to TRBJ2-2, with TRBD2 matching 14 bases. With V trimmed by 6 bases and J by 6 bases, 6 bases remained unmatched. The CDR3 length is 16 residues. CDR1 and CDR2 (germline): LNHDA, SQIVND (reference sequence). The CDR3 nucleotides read TGTGCCAGTAGCCGTCGACTAGCGGGAGGGGCCGGGGAGCTGTTTTTT. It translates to CASSRRLAGGAGELFF. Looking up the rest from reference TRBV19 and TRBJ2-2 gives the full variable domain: DGGITQSPKYLFRKEGQNVTLSCEQNLNHDAMYWYRQDPGQGLRLIYYSQIVNDFQKGDIAEGYSVSREKKESFPLTVTSAQKNPTAFYLCASSRRLAGGAGELFFGEGSRLTVL.

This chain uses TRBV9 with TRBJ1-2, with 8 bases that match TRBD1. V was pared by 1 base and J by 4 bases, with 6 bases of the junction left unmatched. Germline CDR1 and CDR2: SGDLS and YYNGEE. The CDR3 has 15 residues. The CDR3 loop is CASSVRAGGTYGYTF. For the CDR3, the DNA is TGTGCCAGCAGCGTAAGGGCAGGGGGCACCTATGGCTACACCTTC.

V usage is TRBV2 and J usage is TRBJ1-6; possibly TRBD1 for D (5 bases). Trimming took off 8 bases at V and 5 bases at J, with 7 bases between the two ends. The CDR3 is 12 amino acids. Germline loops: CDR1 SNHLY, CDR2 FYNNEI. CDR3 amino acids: CASLTDNSPLHF. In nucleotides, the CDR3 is TGTGCCAGCTTGACAGATAATTCACCCCTCCACTTT.